This entry describes one T cell receptor beta chain. The CDR3 consists of 15 residues. V lost 5 bases, J lost 6 bases, and 10 bases stayed unmatched. Germline CDR1 is SGHAT and CDR2 is FQNNGV. TCR beta CDR3 regions were amplified from RNA transcripts. The TCR CDR3 was amplified in a first-round RT-PCR using the HTBI primer set. TCRdb passed the multiplex PCR reads through MiXCR, listing each CDR3 protein once. The repertoire holds 660,000 or so distinct CDR3 sequences, with just under 45% as singletons. This specimen belongs to a study of T cells in Graves' hyperthyroidism and ophthalmopathy. The TCR sequence derives from an adult man with Graves' disease, either hyperthyroidism or ophthalmopathy (not recorded which). The specimen sequenced was peripheral blood or thyroid tissue (not recorded which). V and J are TRBV11-2 and TRBJ2-7, with 10 bases that match TRBD1. The CDR3 loop is CASSPIDRGLFEQYF. The CDR3 bases are TGTGCCAGCAGCCCCATTGACAGGGGGCTATTCGAGCAGTACTTC.